This T cell receptor (beta chain) was sequenced in a study of cytomegalovirus exposure and HLA in healthy donors. CDR3 size: 14 residues. V dropped 4 bases and J dropped 6; count of bases not matched to a gene: 4. CDR1 is SGHRS, CDR2 YFSETQ, per germline. The PCR made use of 60 Vbeta and 13 Jbeta primers. Libraries were prepared by immunoSEQ multiplex PCR; TCRdb keeps only in-frame clonotypes and omits some of them. The table lists 150,000 to 200,000 clones, around 85% of them singletons. The specimen sequenced was PBMCs. The V call is TRBV5-1, the J call TRBJ2-4; 10 nucleotides match TRBD1. This clonotype was sampled from a woman aged 50 to 65 in good health and CMV-seronegative. As DNA, the CDR3 is TGCGCCAGCAGCATAGGACAGGGGGGAAACATTCAGTACTTC. Residues: CASSIGQGGNIQYF.